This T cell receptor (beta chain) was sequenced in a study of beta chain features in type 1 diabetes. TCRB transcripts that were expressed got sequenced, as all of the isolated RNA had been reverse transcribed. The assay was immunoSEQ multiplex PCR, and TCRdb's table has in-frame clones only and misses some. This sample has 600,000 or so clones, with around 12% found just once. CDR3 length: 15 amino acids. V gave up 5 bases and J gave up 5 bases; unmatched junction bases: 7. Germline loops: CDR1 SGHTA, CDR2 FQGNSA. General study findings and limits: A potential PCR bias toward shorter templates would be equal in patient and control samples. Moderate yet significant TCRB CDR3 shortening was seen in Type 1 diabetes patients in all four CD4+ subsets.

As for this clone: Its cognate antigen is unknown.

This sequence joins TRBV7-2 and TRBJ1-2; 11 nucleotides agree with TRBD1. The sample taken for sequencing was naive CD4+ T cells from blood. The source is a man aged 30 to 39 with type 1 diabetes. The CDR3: CASSPRTGGGYGYTF. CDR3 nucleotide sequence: TGTGCCAGCAGCCCGCGGACAGGGGGCGGGTATGGCTACACCTTC.